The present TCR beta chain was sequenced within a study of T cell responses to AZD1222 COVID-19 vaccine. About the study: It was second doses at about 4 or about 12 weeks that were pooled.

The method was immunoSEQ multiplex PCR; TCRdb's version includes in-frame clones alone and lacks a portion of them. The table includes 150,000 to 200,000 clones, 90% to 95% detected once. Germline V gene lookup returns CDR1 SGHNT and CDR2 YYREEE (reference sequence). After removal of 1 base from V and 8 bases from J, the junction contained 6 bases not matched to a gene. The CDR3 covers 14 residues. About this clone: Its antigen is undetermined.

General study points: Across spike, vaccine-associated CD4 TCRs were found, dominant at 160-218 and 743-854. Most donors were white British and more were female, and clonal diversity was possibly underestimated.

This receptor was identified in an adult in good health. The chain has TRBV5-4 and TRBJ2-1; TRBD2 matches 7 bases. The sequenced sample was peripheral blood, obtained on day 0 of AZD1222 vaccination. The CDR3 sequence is CASSLTAGKDEQFF. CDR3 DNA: TGTGCCAGCAGCTTGACAGCGGGAAAGGATGAGCAGTTCTTC.